Following are 29 T cell receptor beta chains from one sample sequenced in a study of cytomegalovirus exposure and HLA in healthy donors. Primers included in the PCR were 60 Vbeta and 13 Jbeta primers. Clones were read by immunoSEQ multiplex PCR, and TCRdb kept only the in-frame ones, dropping some. The table records around 79,000 clones, about 69% of them present only once. The source material was PBMCs. The receptors come from a woman aged 40 to 49 in good health and CMV-seropositive.

The chain employs TRBV10-2 and TRBJ1-4; weak D call: TRBD1 (5 bases). The CDR3 has 13 residues. The V end was cut by 6 bases, the J end by 8 bases, with 13 bases between. CDR1 WSHSY and CDR2 SAAADI come from the germline V gene. The CDR3 bases are TGCGCCAGCAGGGTCAGGGCCGGAGAAAAACTGTTTTTT. As protein: CASRVRAGEKLFF.

The chain couples TRBV7-6 to TRBJ2-7; D not certain. Germline V lookup: CDR1 SGHVS, CDR2 FNYEAQ. CDR3 length: 13 residues. V gave up 2 bases and J gave up 2 bases, with 7 bases separating them. The chain's CDR3 is CASSLLSPYEQYF. For the CDR3, the DNA is TGTGCCAGCAGCTTATTGAGCCCCTACGAGCAGTACTTC.

J is TRBJ1-1 and V is TRBV5-1; TRBD1 agrees at 10 bases. From germline, CDR1 is SGHRS and CDR2 YFSETQ. The CDR3 is 15 residues long. The ends lost 4 bases at V and 5 bases at J; junction bases unmatched: 8. The CDR3 protein is CASSTGQGQGTEAFF. The CDR3 coding sequence is TGCGCCAGCAGCACCGGTCAGGGACAGGGGACTGAAGCTTTCTTT.

The rearrangement links TRBV25-1 to TRBJ2-3; TRBD1 aligns across 8 bases. This CDR3 comprises 13 residues. The junction had 3 bases not matched to a gene; V was cut back by 6 bases and J by 4 bases. CDR1 is MGHDK, CDR2 SYGVNS, per germline. In nucleotides, the CDR3 is TGTGCCAGCAGGGACAGGGTTTCAGATACGCAGTATTTT. It codes for CASRDRVSDTQYF.

V gene TRBV19 combines with J gene TRBJ1-1; D remains ambiguous. The CDR3 runs 13 residues. Germline CDR1 reads LNHDA; CDR2 reads SQIVND (reference sequence). V lost 5 bases to trimming and J lost 6 bases, with 13 bases between them. The CDR3 region is CASSRDMVAEAFF. CDR3 DNA sequence: TGTGCCAGTAGTCGGGATATGGTGGCTGAAGCTTTCTTT.

This rearrangement joins TRBV29-1 to TRBJ1-5; D is uncertain. CDR1 and CDR2 from the germline V gene are SQVTM and ANQGSEA. This CDR3 is built from 15 residues. V lost 7 bases to trimming and J lost 0 bases, with 16 bases between them. The CDR3 is CSARLAAYSNQPQHF. For the CDR3, the DNA is TGCAGCGCCAGACTGGCAGCATATAGCAATCAGCCCCAGCATTTT.

The CDR3 reads CASLSGLQETQYF. The CDR3 region has the DNA TGTGCCAGCCTCAGCGGCCTCCAAGAGACCCAGTACTTC. V is TRBV28 and J is TRBJ2-5, with D perhaps matching TRBD2 (5 bases). The CDR3 length is 13 residues. The germline V gene has CDR1 MDHEN and CDR2 SYDVKM. Trimming cost V 8 bases and J 1 base, with 11 bases left between them.

The gene calls are TRBV21-1 and TRBJ2-7; the table's D call of TRBD1 was not tested on the DNA. TRBV21-1 counts as a pseudogene. CDR3 length: 14 residues. CDR3 protein: CASSKCKAGDEQYF. CDR3 DNA sequence: TGTGCCAGCAGCAAATGTAAAGCAGGGGACGAGCAGTACTTC.

The chain recombines TRBV5-6 with TRBJ2-1; 8 bases fit TRBD2. The CDR3 is 17 residues long. With V trimmed by 4 bases and J by 1 base, 10 bases remained unmatched. The germline V gene has CDR1 SGHDT and CDR2 YYEEEE. CDR3 in DNA: TGTGCCAGCAGCCCCCTCCTACTAGCGGAATCCTACAATGAGCAGTTCTTC. Residues: CASSPLLLAESYNEQFF.

The V and J genes are TRBV5-4 and TRBJ1-4; D not resolved. Germline V gives CDR1 SGHNT, CDR2 YYREEE (reference sequence). Trimming took 1 base from V and 6 from J, leaving 7 bases between them. The CDR3 totals 13 residues. CDR3 protein: CASSLSVDEKLFF. The CDR3 DNA reads as TGTGCCAGCAGCTTGTCCGTTGATGAAAAACTGTTTTTT.

The V gene is TRBV5-1, the J gene TRBJ2-3; a possible D gene is TRBD1 (6 bases). The CDR3 covers 12 residues. Germline assignment: CDR1 SGHRS and CDR2 YFSETQ. V was pared by 5 bases and J by 5 bases, with 9 bases between. The CDR3 DNA sequence: TGCGCCAGCAGGGACAGTCAAGATACGCAGTATTTT. Translation: CASRDSQDTQYF. Looking up the rest from reference TRBV5-1 and TRBJ2-3 gives the full variable domain: KAGVTQTPRYLIKTRGQQVTLSCSPISGHRSVSWYQQTPGQGLQFLFEYFSETQRNKGNFPGRFSGRQFSNSRSEMNVSTLELGDSALYLCASRDSQDTQYFGPGTRLTVL.

This clone appeared a few times. This chain uses TRBV5-5 with TRBJ1-6; TRBD1 matches 10 bases. CDR1 and CDR2 from the germline V gene are SGHKS and YYEKEE (reference sequence). The CDR3 has 16 amino acids. V shed 5 bases, J shed 7 bases, and the junction held 9 bases outside the gene matches. Here the CDR3 reads CASSQTGGSLNSPLHF. CDR3 in DNA: TGTGCCAGCAGTCAGACAGGGGGCTCTCTGAATTCACCCCTCCACTTT.

V gene TRBV16 combines with J gene TRBJ1-6, with D possibly TRBD1 on 5 matching bases. Germline V CDR1 and CDR2: KGHSY, FQNENV. The CDR3 sequence is 15 residues long. The V gene lost 2 bases and the J gene lost 6 bases, with 11 bases spanning the gap. CDR3 sequence: CASSQMGGVNSPLHF. CDR3 in DNA: TGTGCCAGCAGCCAAATGGGGGGAGTTAATTCACCCCTCCACTTT.

This chain links TRBV5-4 with TRBJ2-1, with 7 bases identical to TRBD1. With 4 bases clipped from V and 4 bases from J, the junction kept 8 bases outside the gene matches. This CDR3 contains 15 residues. Germline lookup yields CDR1 SGHNT and CDR2 YYREEE (reference sequence). CDR3: CASSTPQTGYNEQFF. CDR3 sequence (DNA): TGTGCCAGCAGCACCCCCCAGACAGGGTACAATGAGCAGTTCTTC.

The chain employs TRBV20-1 and TRBJ1-5, with D unclear. The ends were cut back, 6 bases at V and 3 bases at J, with 6 bases in the middle. The CDR3 loop spans 11 amino acids. Per germline, CDR1 DFQATT and CDR2 SNEGSKA (reference sequence). The CDR3 DNA follows: TGCAGTGCCGCAGTCAATCAGCCCCAGCATTTT. The encoded protein is CSAAVNQPQHF.

J is TRBJ1-5 and V is TRBV10-3; 7 bases agree with TRBD1. The V gene end was trimmed by 6 bases and the J gene end by 0 bases; junction bases not matched to a gene: 14. The CDR3 loop spans 18 amino acids. CDR1 ENHRY and CDR2 SYGVKD come from the germline V gene. The CDR3 DNA reads as TGTGCCATCAGCCCCGGGTCAGGGGGGCCTCTTAGCAATCAGCCCCAGCATTTT. It codes for CAISPGSGGPLSNQPQHF.

This clone was seen only a few times. The V call is TRBV15, the J call TRBJ2-5, with D unresolved. The CDR3 loop spans 13 amino acids. CDR1 is LNHNV and CDR2 is YYDKDF in the germline V gene (reference sequence). V lost 4 bases, J lost 4 bases, and 10 bases lay in between. The CDR3: CATSTKPGETQYF. Written as DNA, the CDR3 is TGTGCCACCAGCACCAAGCCGGGAGAGACCCAGTACTTC.

The chain couples TRBV6-5 to TRBJ1-5; D is unclear. The CDR3 extends over 14 amino acids. CDR1 and CDR2 (germline): MNHEY, SVGAGI. The V end lost 5 bases, the J end lost 0 bases, and 8 bases lay between the germline ends. The CDR3 loop is CASSTSGSNQPQHF. The CDR3 DNA follows: TGTGCCAGCAGTACCTCGGGTAGCAATCAGCCCCAGCATTTT.

This clone was detected many times. The rearrangement joins TRBV4-3 to TRBJ2-6, with D possibly being TRBD1 (5 bases). The V end was cut by 0 bases, the J end by 1 base, with 7 bases between. Germline assignment: CDR1 LGHNA and CDR2 YSLEER. CDR3 length equals 16 residues. The CDR3 DNA follows: TGCGCCAGCAGCCAAGAGGCAGGGTCTGGGGCCAACGTCCTGACTTTC. Its protein is CASSQEAGSGANVLTF.

This rearrangement joins TRBV10-3 to TRBJ2-7; 13 bases are shared with TRBD2. The germline V gene encodes CDR1 ENHRY and CDR2 SYGVKD. The CDR3 runs to 15 residues. V shed 2 bases and J 7 bases; nucleotides not matched to a gene: 5. CDR3 sequence (DNA): TGTGCCATCAGTGAGACACTAGCGGGGGGGCAAGAGCAGTACTTC. It yields the protein CAISETLAGGQEQYF.

The J gene is TRBJ2-3, the V gene TRBV19; 8 bases match TRBD2. The CDR3 consists of 16 residues. The ends lost 1 base at V and 3 bases at J; junction bases unmatched: 6. CDR1 LNHDA and CDR2 SQIVND come from the germline V gene (reference sequence). The DNA of the CDR3 is TGTGCCAGTAGTATAGGGTCTAGCGGGTTGACAGATACGCAGTATTTT. Amino acids: CASSIGSSGLTDTQYF.

The chain carries TRBV30 and TRBJ1-1, with D possibly matching TRBD1 (5 bases). This CDR3 has 13 residues. V was pared by 8 bases and J by 4 bases, with 17 bases between. The germline gives CDR1 GTSNPN, CDR2 SVGIG (reference sequence). CDR3 nucleotides: TGTGCCAATAAGGTGCAGGGCATCACTGAAGCTTTCTTT. It codes for CANKVQGITEAFF.

The chain combines TRBV6-1 with TRBJ1-2; D perhaps matches TRBD1 (6 bases). Germline assignment: CDR1 MNHNS and CDR2 SASEGT. This CDR3 spans 15 amino acids. Trimming cost V 1 base and J 6 bases, with 15 bases left between them. The CDR3 region has the DNA TGTGCCAGCAGTGAAGTGTGGACAGCCTTGGATGGCTACACCTTC. Translated, it gives CASSEVWTALDGYTF.

The chain has TRBV28 and TRBJ1-1; D call uncertain. The germline V gene encodes CDR1 MDHEN and CDR2 SYDVKM. The length of the CDR3 is 15 residues. V lost 4 bases and J 0 bases, leaving 12 bases between the germline ends. The CDR3 DNA is TGTGCCAGCAGTTCCCCGACTGATATGAACACTGAAGCTTTCTTT. It encodes CASSSPTDMNTEAFF. Filled out from reference TRBV28 and TRBJ1-1, the complete variable domain reads DVKVTQSSRYLVKRTGEKVFLECVQDMDHENMFWYRQDPGLGLRLIYFSYDVKMKEKGDIPEGYSVSREKKERFSLILESASTNQTSMYLCASSSPTDMNTEAFFGQGTRLTVV.

This chain uses TRBV7-6 with TRBJ2-2; 13 bases align to TRBD2. Germline lookup yields CDR1 SGHVS and CDR2 FNYEAQ. CDR3 length equals 16 residues. V shed 2 bases, J shed 5 bases, and the junction held 2 bases outside the gene matches. Written as DNA, the CDR3 is TGTGCCAGCAGCTTACTACTAGCGGGGGGGACCGGGGAGCTGTTTTTT. Amino acids: CASSLLLAGGTGELFF.

This chain uses TRBV6-6 with TRBJ1-5; D is unresolved. The V gene lost 5 bases and the J gene lost 1 base, with 12 bases spanning the gap. The CDR3 spans 15 residues. The germline V gene encodes CDR1 MNHNY and CDR2 SVGAGI (reference sequence). The CDR3, as DNA: TGTGCCAGCAGTAACGGACTATCGAGCAATCAGCCCCAGCATTTT. Residues: CASSNGLSSNQPQHF.

This clone was picked up a small number of times. The J gene is TRBJ2-3, the V gene TRBV5-1; 8 bases agree with TRBD2. The CDR3 extends over 14 amino acids. With V trimmed by 4 bases and J by 6 bases, 7 bases remained unmatched. Germline V gives CDR1 SGHRS, CDR2 YFSETQ. CDR3 region: CASSPRGLGDTQYF. The CDR3 region has the DNA TGCGCCAGCAGCCCCCGGGGACTAGGCGATACGCAGTATTTT.

V usage is TRBV7-9 and J usage is TRBJ2-5; unclear D gene. The germline V and J ends were trimmed by 6 bases and 4 bases, with 15 bases remaining between them. Germline V CDR1 and CDR2: SEHNR, FQNEAQ (reference sequence). The CDR3 is made up of 14 amino acids. CDR3 sequence: CASRPGEGGETQYF. CDR3 DNA: TGTGCCAGCAGGCCCGGTGAAGGCGGAGAGACCCAGTACTTC. Supplemented by reference TRBV7-9 and TRBJ2-5, the full variable domain reads DTGVSQNPRHKITKRGQNVTFRCDPISEHNRLYWYRQTLGQGPEFLTYFQNEAQLEKSRLLSDRFSAERPKGSFSTLEIQRTEQGDSAMYLCASRPGEGGETQYFGPGTRLLVL.

The chain joins TRBV19 to TRBJ2-7, with 9 bases aligning to TRBD2. V lost 4 bases, J lost 0 bases, and 1 base stayed unmatched. Germline CDR1 and CDR2: LNHDA and SQIVND (reference sequence). CDR3 length: 14 amino acids. The CDR3 DNA reads TGTGCCAGTAGTACAGCGGGAGGCTCCTACGAGCAGTACTTC. It yields the protein CASSTAGGSYEQYF.